This T cell receptor beta chain emerged from a study of beta chain features in type 1 diabetes. General study findings and limits: Cells that show high TCR expression could be over-represented by cDNA sequencing. Shortening that was moderate but significant affected the TCRB CDR3s of Type 1 diabetes patients in all four CD4+ subsets. Insertions were fewer and deletions more numerous at VDJ junctions in type 1 diabetes patients.

On this clone itself: The antigen is undetermined.

As every portion of the isolated RNA was reverse transcribed, the sequencing read expressed TCRB transcripts. Assay: immunoSEQ multiplex PCR; the TCRdb copy retains only in-frame clones and omits some. The repertoire holds under 150,000 clones, with 9% as singletons. Donors underwent one heparinised blood draw, 100 to 150 mL on average. CDR3 length: 14 residues. Looked up from germline, CDR1 is MNHNS and CDR2 is SASEGT. V was shortened by 4 bases and J by 0 bases, with 7 bases between the two germline ends. This receptor was taken from a man aged 30 to 45 with type 1 diabetes. This rearrangement joins TRBV6-1 to TRBJ1-5, with unresolved D. Sequencing was done on a sample of central memory CD4+ T cells from blood. CDR3 in DNA: TGTGCCAGCAGTGTCGTGTATAGCAATCAGCCCCAGCATTTT. Residues: CASSVVYSNQPQHF.